This TCR beta chain was observed in a study of T-cell reconstitution after alpha-beta-depleted transplantation in children. General study results and limits: Fresh T-cell production supplied most of the T-cell counts and diversity seen one year after transplant.

Unique molecular identifiers were used to barcode this TCRbeta library. TCRdb processed the PCR reads anew with MiXCR; each CDR3 protein has one entry. The data contain approximately 490,000 distinct CDR3 sequences, over 9.5% of them singletons. The CDR3 is 12 residues long. CDR1 is DFQATT, CDR2 SNEGSKA, per germline (reference sequence). The ends were cut back, 1 base at V and 8 bases at J, with 9 bases in the middle. A remark on this clonotype: Its antigen is currently unknown. This may be a read error: a much more frequent sequence differs by one nucleotide.

The sequencing used PBMCs, collected before TCRalphabeta/CD19-depleted stem cell transplant. This TCR derives from a child aged 2-15 years with inherited bone marrow failure, due to receive a stem cell transplant. The rearrangement joins TRBV20-1 to TRBJ2-1, with D tentatively TRBD1 or TRBD2 (5 bases each). CDR3 in amino acids: CSARGVGDEQFF. CDR3 bases: TGCAGTGCTAGAGGGGTGGGGGATGAGCAGTTCTTC.